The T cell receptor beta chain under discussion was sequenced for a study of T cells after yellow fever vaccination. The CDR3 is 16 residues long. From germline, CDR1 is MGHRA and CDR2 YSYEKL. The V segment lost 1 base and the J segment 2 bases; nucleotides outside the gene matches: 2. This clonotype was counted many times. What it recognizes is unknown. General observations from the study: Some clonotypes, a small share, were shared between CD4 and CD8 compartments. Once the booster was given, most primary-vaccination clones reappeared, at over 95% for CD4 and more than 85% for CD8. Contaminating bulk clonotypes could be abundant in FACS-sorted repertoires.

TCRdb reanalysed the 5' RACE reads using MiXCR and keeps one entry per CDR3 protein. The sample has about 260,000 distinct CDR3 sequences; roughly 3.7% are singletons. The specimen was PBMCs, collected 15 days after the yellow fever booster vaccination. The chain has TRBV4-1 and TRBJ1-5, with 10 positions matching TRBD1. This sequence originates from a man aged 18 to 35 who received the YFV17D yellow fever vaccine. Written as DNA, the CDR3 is TGCGCCAGCAGCCAAGGACAGGGGGCCGGCAATCAGCCCCAGCATTTT. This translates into CASSQGQGAGNQPQHF.